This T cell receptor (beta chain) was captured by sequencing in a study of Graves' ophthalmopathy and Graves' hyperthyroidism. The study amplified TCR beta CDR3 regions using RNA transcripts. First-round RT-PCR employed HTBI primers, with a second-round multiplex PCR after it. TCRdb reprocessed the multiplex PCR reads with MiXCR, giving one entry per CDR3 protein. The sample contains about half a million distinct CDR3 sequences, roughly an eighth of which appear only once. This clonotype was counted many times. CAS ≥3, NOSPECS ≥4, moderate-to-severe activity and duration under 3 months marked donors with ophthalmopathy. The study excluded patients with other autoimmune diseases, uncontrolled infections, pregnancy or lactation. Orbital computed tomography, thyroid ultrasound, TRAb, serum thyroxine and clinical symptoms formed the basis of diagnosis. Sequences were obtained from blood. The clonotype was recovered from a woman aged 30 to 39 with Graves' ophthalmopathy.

CDR3 region: CASSFLRDRGPGNTIYF. The CDR3 nucleotides read TGTGCCAGCAGTTTCCTCCGGGACAGGGGGCCTGGAAACACCATATATTTT. The rearrangement links TRBV6-5 to TRBJ1-3; TRBD1 agrees at 12 bases. J lost 2 bases, V lost 4 bases, and 6 bases had no gene match. There are 17 residues in the CDR3. The germline V gene has CDR1 MNHEY and CDR2 SVGAGI.